The clone carrying this T cell receptor beta chain was recorded a few times. The target antigen is unknown. This sample is drawn from a study of cytomegalovirus exposure and HLA in healthy donors. Study-wide results and caveats: In vitro checks showed that a few CMV-associated chains really do target CMV antigens. It was reported that the classifier diagnosed cytomegalovirus status with high specificity and sensitivity in both the original and validation cohorts.

The CDR3 extends over 17 amino acids. The ends were cut back, 5 bases at V and 5 bases at J, with 23 bases in the middle. The germline gives CDR1 MGHDK, CDR2 SYGVNS. The study ran its PCR with 60 Vbeta and 13 Jbeta primers. The assay was immunoSEQ multiplex PCR, and TCRdb's table has in-frame clones only and misses some. Altogether under 110,000 clones are present, 60% to 80% being singletons, with the ten largest covering less than 3.5%. The sequence came from a female donor in good health and CMV-seronegative. The specimen sequenced was PBMCs. The chain recombines TRBV25-1 with TRBJ2-3; the D gene is possibly TRBD2 (7 bases). The CDR3 spells CASSPLGGDIRRDTQYF. The CDR3 nucleotides are TGTGCCAGCAGTCCTTTGGGGGGGGACATACGCCGAGATACGCAGTATTTT.